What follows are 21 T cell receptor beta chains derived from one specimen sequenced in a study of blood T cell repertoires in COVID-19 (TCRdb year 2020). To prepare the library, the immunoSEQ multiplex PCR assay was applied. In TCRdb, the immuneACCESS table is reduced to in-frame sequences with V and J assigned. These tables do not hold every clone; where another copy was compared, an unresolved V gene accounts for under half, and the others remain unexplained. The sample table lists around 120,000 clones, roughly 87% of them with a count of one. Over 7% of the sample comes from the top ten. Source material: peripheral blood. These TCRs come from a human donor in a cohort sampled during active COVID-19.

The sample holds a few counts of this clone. CDR3 region: CSVGATATGTDTQYF. In DNA, the CDR3 is TGCAGCGTGGGAGCTACGGCAACAGGGACAGATACGCAGTATTTT. This chain connects TRBV29-1 to TRBJ2-3, with D perhaps TRBD1 (6 bases). Trimming pared 6 bases from V and 3 bases from J, leaving 19 bases between. The germline V gene has CDR1 SQVTM and CDR2 ANQGSEA. CDR3 length: 15 residues.

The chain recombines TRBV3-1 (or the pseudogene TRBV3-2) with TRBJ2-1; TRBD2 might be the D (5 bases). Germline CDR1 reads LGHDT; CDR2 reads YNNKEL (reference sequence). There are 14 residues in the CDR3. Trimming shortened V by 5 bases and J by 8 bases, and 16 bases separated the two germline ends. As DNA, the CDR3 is TGTGCCAGCAGCAGTCCCCAGCGGCGCGATGAGCAGTTCTTC. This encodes CASSSPQRRDEQFF.

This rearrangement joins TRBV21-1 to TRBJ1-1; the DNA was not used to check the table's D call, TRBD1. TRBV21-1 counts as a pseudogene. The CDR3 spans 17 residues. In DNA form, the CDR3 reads TGTGCCAGCAGCACCTTTACGGGACAGGGGGCTTTCACTGAAGCTTTCTTT. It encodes CASSTFTGQGAFTEAFF.

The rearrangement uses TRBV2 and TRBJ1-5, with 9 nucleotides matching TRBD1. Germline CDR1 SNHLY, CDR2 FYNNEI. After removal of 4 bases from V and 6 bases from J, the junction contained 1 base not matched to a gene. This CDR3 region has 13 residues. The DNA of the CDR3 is TGTGCCAGCAGTGGGGGACAGGGTCAGCCCCAGCATTTT. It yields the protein CASSGGQGQPQHF.

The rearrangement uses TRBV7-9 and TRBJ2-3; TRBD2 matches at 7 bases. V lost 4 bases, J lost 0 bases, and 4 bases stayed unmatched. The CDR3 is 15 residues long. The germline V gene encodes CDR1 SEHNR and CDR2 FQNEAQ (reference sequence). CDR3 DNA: TGTGCCAGCAGCTCACTAGCGACCAGCACAGATACGCAGTATTTT. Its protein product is CASSSLATSTDTQYF.

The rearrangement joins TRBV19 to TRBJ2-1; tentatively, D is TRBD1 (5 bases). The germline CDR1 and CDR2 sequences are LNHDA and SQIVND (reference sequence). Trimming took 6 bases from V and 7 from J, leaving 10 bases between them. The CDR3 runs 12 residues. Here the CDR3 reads CASRRQYNEQFF. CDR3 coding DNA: TGTGCCAGTAGGAGACAGTATAATGAGCAGTTCTTC.

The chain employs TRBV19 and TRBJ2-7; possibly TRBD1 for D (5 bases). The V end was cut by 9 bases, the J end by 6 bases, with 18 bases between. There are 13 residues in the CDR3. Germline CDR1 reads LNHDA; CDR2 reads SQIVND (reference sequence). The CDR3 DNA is TGTGCCAGCCAGGGAATCCCGTTGCCCGAGCAGTACTTC. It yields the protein CASQGIPLPEQYF.

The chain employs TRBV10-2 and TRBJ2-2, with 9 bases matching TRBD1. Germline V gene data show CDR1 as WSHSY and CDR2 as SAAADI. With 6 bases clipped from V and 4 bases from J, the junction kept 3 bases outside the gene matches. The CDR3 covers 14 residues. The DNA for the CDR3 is TGCGCCAGCAGCGGGACAGGGCGCACCGGGGAGCTGTTTTTT. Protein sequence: CASSGTGRTGELFF.

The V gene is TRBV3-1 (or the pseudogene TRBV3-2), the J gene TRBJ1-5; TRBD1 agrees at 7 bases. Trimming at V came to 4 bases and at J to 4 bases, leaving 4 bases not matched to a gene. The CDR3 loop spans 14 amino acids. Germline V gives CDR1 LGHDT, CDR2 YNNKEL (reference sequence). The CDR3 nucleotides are TGTGCCAGCAGCCCGGGACAGCCAAATCAGCCCCAGCATTTT. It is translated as CASSPGQPNQPQHF.

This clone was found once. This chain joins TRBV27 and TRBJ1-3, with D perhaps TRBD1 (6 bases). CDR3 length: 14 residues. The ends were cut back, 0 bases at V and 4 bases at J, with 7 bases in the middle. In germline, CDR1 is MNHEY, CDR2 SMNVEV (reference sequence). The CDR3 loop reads CASSLSRGGNTIYF. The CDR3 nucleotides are TGTGCCAGCAGTTTATCCAGGGGAGGAAACACCATATATTTT.

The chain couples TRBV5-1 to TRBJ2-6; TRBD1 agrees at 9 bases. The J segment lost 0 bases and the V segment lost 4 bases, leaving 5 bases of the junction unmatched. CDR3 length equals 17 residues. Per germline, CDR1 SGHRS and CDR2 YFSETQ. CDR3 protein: CASSTTGGGSGANVLTF. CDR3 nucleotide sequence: TGCGCCAGCAGCACCACAGGGGGCGGCTCTGGGGCCAACGTCCTGACTTTC.

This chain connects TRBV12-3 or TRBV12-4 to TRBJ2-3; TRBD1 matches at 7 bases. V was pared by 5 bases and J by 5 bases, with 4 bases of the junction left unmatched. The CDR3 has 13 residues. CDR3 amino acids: CASSIDREDTQYF. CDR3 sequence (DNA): TGTGCCAGCAGTATAGACAGGGAAGATACGCAGTATTTT.

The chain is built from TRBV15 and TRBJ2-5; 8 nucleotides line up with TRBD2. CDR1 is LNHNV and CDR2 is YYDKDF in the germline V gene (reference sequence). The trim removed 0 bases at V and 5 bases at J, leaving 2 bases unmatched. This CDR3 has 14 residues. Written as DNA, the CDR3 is TGTGCCACCAGCAGAGAAGCGGGAGATGAGACCCAGTACTTC. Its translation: CATSREAGDETQYF.

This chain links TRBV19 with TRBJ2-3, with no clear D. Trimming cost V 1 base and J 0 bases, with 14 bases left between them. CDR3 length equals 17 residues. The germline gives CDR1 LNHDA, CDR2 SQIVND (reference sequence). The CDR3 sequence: CASSIGQASLSTDTQYF. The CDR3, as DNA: TGTGCCAGTAGTATAGGTCAGGCCTCCTTGAGCACAGATACGCAGTATTTT. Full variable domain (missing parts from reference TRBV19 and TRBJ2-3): DGGITQSPKYLFRKEGQNVTLSCEQNLNHDAMYWYRQDPGQGLRLIYYSQIVNDFQKGDIAEGYSVSREKKESFPLTVTSAQKNPTAFYLCASSIGQASLSTDTQYFGPGTRLTVL.

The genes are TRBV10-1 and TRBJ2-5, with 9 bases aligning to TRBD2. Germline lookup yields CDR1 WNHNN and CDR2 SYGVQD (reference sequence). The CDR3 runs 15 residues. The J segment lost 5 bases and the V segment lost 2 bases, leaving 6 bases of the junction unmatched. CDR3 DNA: TGCGCCAGCAGTGAGCTAGCGGGGAATGGGGAGACCCAGTACTTC. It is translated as CASSELAGNGETQYF.

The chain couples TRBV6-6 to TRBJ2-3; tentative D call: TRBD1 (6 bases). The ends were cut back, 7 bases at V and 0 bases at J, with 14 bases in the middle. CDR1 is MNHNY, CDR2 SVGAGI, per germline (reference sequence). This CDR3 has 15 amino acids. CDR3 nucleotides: TGTGCCAGCAACAGGGAGTTAACTAGCACAGATACGCAGTATTTT. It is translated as CASNRELTSTDTQYF.

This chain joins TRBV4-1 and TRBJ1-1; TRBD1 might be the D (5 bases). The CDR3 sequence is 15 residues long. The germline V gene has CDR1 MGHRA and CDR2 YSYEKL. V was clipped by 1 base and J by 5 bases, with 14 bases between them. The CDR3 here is CASSQAPDRDTEAFF. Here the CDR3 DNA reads TGCGCCAGCAGCCAAGCCCCCGACAGAGATACTGAAGCTTTCTTT.

Written as DNA, the CDR3 is TGTGCCAGCAGCGCGACAGGGTTTGGCACTGAAGCTTTCTTT. Amino acid sequence: CASSATGFGTEAFF. V and J are TRBV11-3 and TRBJ1-1; 7 bases map to TRBD1. V lost 5 bases to trimming and J lost 4 bases; unmatched junction nucleotides: 7. The CDR3 totals 14 residues. From germline, CDR1 is SGHNT and CDR2 YENEEA.

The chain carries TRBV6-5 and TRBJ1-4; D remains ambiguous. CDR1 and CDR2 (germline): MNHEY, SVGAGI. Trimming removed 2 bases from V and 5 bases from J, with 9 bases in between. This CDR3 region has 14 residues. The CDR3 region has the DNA TGTGCCAGCAGTTACGGCTTCTCAAATGAAAAACTGTTTTTT. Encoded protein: CASSYGFSNEKLFF.

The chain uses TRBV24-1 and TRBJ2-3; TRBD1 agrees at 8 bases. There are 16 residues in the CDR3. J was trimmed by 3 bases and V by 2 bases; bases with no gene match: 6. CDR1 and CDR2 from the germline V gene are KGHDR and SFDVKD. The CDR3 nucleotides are TGTGCCACCAGTGATTCGGACAGGGTCGGGACAGATACGCAGTATTTT. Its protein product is CATSDSDRVGTDTQYF.

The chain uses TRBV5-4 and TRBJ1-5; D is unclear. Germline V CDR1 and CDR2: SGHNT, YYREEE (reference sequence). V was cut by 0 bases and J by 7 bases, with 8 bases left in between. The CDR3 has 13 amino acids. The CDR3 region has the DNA TGTGCCAGCAGCTTGGACTCCTTACAGCCCCAGCATTTT. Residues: CASSLDSLQPQHF.